This record covers a single T cell receptor beta chain. Its cognate antigen is unknown. The sample is drawn from a study of cytomegalovirus exposure and HLA in healthy donors. Study results and limitations: The listing of some 170 TCR beta chains classed them as cytomegalovirus-associated. Data from an earlier analysis indicated that most TCR beta V segments were productive either about 90% or about 30% of the time.

Use of 60 Vbeta and 13 Jbeta primers characterized the PCR. Some clones are missing from TCRdb's copy, which holds only in-frame ones; the method was immunoSEQ multiplex PCR. The repertoire table contains about 40,000 clones. Specimen: PBMCs. The TCR comes from a man aged 30 to 45 in good health and CMV-seronegative.

CDR3 sequence reads: CASSSREANTEAFF. CDR3 nucleotides: TGCGCCAGCAGCAGCAGGGAGGCCAACACTGAAGCTTTCTTT. The chain joins TRBV4-1 to TRBJ1-1; tentative D call: TRBD1 (5 bases). The germline gives CDR1 MGHRA, CDR2 YSYEKL. The V and J ends lost 5 bases and 2 bases respectively, with 12 bases between them. The CDR3 loop spans 14 amino acids.